This passage covers 7 T cell receptor beta chains from one sample sequenced in a study of identical twins. TCRdb redid the calling of the 5' RACE reads with MiXCR, one entry per CDR3 protein. The sample consists of some 460,000 distinct CDR3 sequences, 14% of them appearing once. These data also featured in a second study, about yellow fever vaccine responses in identical twins.

Sequenced sample: CD4+ T cells sorted from blood. The receptor source for this set is a young woman in good health.

This clonotype was detected a few times. The rearrangement uses TRBV25-1 and TRBJ1-2, with 9 bases fitting TRBD1. The V gene's germline CDR1 is MGHDK and CDR2 SYGVNS. This CDR3 is built from 15 residues. The J segment lost 2 bases and the V segment lost 6 bases, leaving 7 bases of the junction unmatched. The CDR3 protein is CASSDSDRGNYGYTF. As DNA, the CDR3 is TGTGCCAGCAGCGATTCAGACAGGGGGAACTATGGCTACACCTTC.

The rearrangement joins TRBV28 to TRBJ2-3; 10 nucleotides agree with TRBD1. Looked up from germline, CDR1 is MDHEN and CDR2 is SYDVKM. CDR3 length: 15 amino acids. V gave up 2 bases and J gave up 3 bases; unmatched junction bases: 2. CDR3 nucleotides: TGTGCCAGCAGTTTACCGGGACAGGGGACAGATACGCAGTATTTT. This codes for CASSLPGQGTDTQYF.

This clonotype was found a few times. The V gene is TRBV9, the J gene TRBJ2-5, with a weak D call TRBD2 (5 bases). The V end lost 4 bases, the J end lost 7 bases, and 8 bases lay between the germline ends. There are 11 residues in the CDR3. The germline V gene encodes CDR1 SGDLS and CDR2 YYNGEE. The CDR3 bases are TGTGCCAGCAGCTCCCGGGGGACCCAGTACTTC. As protein: CASSSRGTQYF.

This clonotype has just a few counts. This chain uses TRBV7-6 with TRBJ2-1; TRBD2 aligns across 11 bases. Trimming removed 1 base from V and 9 bases from J; junction bases left unmatched: 5. The CDR3 spans 15 residues. Germline V gene lookup returns CDR1 SGHVS and CDR2 FNYEAQ. CDR3 loop: CASSLEPSGGSEQFF. As DNA, the CDR3 is TGTGCCAGCAGCTTAGAGCCTAGCGGGGGGAGTGAGCAGTTCTTC.

V usage is TRBV3-1 and J usage is TRBJ2-4; no firm D call. V lost 1 base to trimming and J lost 0 bases, with 13 bases between them. This CDR3 is 17 amino acids long. The germline CDR1 and CDR2 sequences are LGHDT and YNNKEL (reference sequence). DNA of the CDR3: TGTGCCAGCAGCCAAGGGGATACGAGACTAGCCAAAAACATTCAGTACTTC. Its translation: CASSQGDTRLAKNIQYF.

A word on this clonotype: Germline is not matched at one junction end, which may reflect a read error. This chain links TRBV20-1 with TRBJ2-7; 11 nucleotides match TRBD2. The germline CDR1 and CDR2 sequences are DFQATT and SNEGSKA (reference sequence). CDR3 length: 11 residues. CDR3 in DNA: TGCAGTGCTAGAGCTCCTAGCGGGAGGAACTTC. Translating it yields CSARAPSGRNF.

This clonotype was detected only a few times. The J gene is TRBJ2-3, the V gene TRBV4-3; 14 positions match TRBD2. Looked up from germline, CDR1 is LGHNA and CDR2 is YSLEER. J lost 5 bases, V lost 1 base, and 5 bases had no gene match. The CDR3 covers 17 residues. The CDR3 bases are TGCGCCAGCAGCCAAGGACTAGCGGGAGGGTCTGGAGATACGCAGTATTTT. Its translation is CASSQGLAGGSGDTQYF.